This TCR beta chain was documented in a study of blood T cells in healthy people across ages. Study-level findings and limits: Observed TCR beta diversity showed a strong correlation with the percentage of naive T cells as measured by flow cytometry. More naive CD4+ cells and higher diversity marked long-lived donors relative to aged donors.

The germline V gene has CDR1 SEHNR and CDR2 FQNEAQ (reference sequence). There are 15 residues in the CDR3. Trimming removed 2 bases from V and 5 bases from J; junction bases left unmatched: 5. With each sample, at least 5.5 micrograms of total RNA were extracted. Primed by a sample-barcoded 5' primer and a J-beta primer mix, a second PCR proceeded for about 6 to 12 cycles. Each cDNA molecule received a tag from a template-switch adaptor that had 12 random nucleotides. One entry per CDR3 protein results from TCRdb running MiXCR on the 5' RACE reads. This table holds some 1.5 million distinct CDR3 sequences, 28% found once. A remark on this clonotype: As yet, its antigen is unknown.

Sample: blood. V gene TRBV7-9 combines with J gene TRBJ2-1; 8 nucleotides line up with TRBD1. The sequence was collected from a woman aged 25 to 39 in good health. CDR3 sequence: CASSLRTGTHNEQFF. CDR3 sequence (DNA): TGTGCCAGCAGCTTAAGGACAGGGACCCACAATGAGCAGTTCTTC.